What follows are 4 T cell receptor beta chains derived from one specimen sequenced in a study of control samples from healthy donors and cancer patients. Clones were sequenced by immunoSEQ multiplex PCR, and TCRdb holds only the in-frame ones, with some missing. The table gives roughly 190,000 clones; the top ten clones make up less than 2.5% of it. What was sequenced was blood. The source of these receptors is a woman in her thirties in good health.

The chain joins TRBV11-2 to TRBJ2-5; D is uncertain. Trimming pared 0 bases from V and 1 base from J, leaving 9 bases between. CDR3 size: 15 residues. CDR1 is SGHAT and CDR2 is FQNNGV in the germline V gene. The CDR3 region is CASSLEIGLQETQYF. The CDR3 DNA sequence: TGTGCCAGCAGCTTAGAAATAGGGCTCCAAGAGACCCAGTACTTC.

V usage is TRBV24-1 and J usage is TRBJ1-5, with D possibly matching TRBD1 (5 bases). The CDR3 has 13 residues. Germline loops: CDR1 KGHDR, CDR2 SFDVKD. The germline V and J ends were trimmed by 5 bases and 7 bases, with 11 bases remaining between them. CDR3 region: CATSGGASQPQHF. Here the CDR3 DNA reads TGTGCCACCAGTGGTGGGGCATCACAGCCCCAGCATTTT.

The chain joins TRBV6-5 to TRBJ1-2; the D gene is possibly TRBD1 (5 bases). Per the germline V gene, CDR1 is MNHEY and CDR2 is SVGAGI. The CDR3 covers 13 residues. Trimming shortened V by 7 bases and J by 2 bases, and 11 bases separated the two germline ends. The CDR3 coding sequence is TGTGCCAGCACCTCCCGACAGAACTATGGCTACACCTTC. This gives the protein CASTSRQNYGYTF.

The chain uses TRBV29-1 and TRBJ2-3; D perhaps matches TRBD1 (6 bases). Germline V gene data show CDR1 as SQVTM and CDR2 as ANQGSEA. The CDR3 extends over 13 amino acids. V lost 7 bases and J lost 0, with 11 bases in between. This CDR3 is CSGQGFSTDTQYF. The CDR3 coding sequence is TGCAGCGGGCAGGGGTTCAGCACAGATACGCAGTATTTT.